The sequence of this T cell receptor beta chain was determined in a study of identical twins. The study's findings and limits: Within monozygotic twins, out-of-frame TCR alpha sharing was underestimated by the models.

V lost 4 bases to trimming and J lost 5 bases; unmatched junction nucleotides: 9. Germline V gives CDR1 SGHDT, CDR2 YYEEEE. The CDR3 covers 16 residues. Worth noting for this clonotype: The antigen remains undetermined.

TCRdb re-derived calls from the 5' RACE reads in MiXCR, one entry per CDR3 protein. The sample carries around 670,000 distinct CDR3 sequences, less than 7% recorded once. This clonotype originated in a man between 18 and 29 years old in good health. Sequenced sample: naive T cells sorted from blood. The chain has TRBV5-6 and TRBJ2-1; TRBD1 agrees at 10 bases. CDR3 region: CASSHNRDRGHNEQFF. The CDR3 DNA reads TGTGCCAGCAGCCACAATCGGGACAGGGGTCACAATGAGCAGTTCTTC.